This passage covers 5 T cell receptor beta chains from one sample sequenced in a study of blood T cell repertoires in COVID-19. TCRdb keeps only in-frame clones here, not all; method: immunoSEQ multiplex PCR. The sample yields more than 200,000 clones, 85% to 90% seen once. The sequenced sample consisted of peripheral blood. Receptors originate from a woman aged 55-70 years with COVID-19, enrolled during active disease.

V and J are TRBV6-4 and TRBJ1-1; 9 nucleotides align to TRBD1. The CDR3 loop spans 14 amino acids. V trimming: 6 bases; J trimming: 5 bases; junction bases outside the gene matches: 7. Germline CDR1 MRHNA, CDR2 SNTAGT. The CDR3 is CASRPDRGSTEAFF. CDR3 in DNA: TGTGCCAGCAGGCCGGACAGGGGTAGTACTGAAGCTTTCTTT.

The V gene is TRBV4-2, the J gene TRBJ2-3; 15 bases line up with TRBD2. The germline gives CDR1 LGHNA, CDR2 YNFKEQ. V gave up 0 bases and J gave up 6 bases; unmatched junction bases: 4. This CDR3 region has 17 residues. The CDR3 coding sequence is TGTGCCAGCAGCCAAGATTGGGGGACTAGCGGGAGGGATACGCAGTATTTT. Amino acids: CASSQDWGTSGRDTQYF.

J is TRBJ2-5 and V is TRBV19, with 9 nucleotides matching TRBD2. CDR1 is LNHDA and CDR2 is SQIVND in the germline V gene (reference sequence). V shed 3 bases and J 5 bases; nucleotides not matched to a gene: 4. The CDR3 is 14 residues long. The CDR3 DNA is TGTGCCAGTAGTATCCGGGCGGGGGGGGAGACCCAGTACTTC. Its protein is CASSIRAGGETQYF.

This sequence joins TRBV18 and TRBJ1-1, with D perhaps matching TRBD1 (6 bases). Trimming removed 6 bases at V and 0 bases at J, with 11 bases between. This CDR3 comprises 14 residues. Germline CDR1 and CDR2: KGHSH and LQKENI. This chain's CDR3 is CASSRGQMNTEAFF. The CDR3 DNA sequence: TGTGCCAGCTCGCGCGGACAGATGAACACTGAAGCTTTCTTT.

The chain has TRBV24-1 and TRBJ1-1; 8 nucleotides agree with TRBD1. This CDR3 has 14 residues. Trimming removed 10 bases from V and 4 bases from J; junction bases left unmatched: 10. Germline values: CDR1 KGHDR, CDR2 SFDVKD. CDR3 DNA: TGTGCCACACAGGGGGGGCCTCAAGGCACTGAAGCTTTCTTT. Its translation is CATQGGPQGTEAFF.